This T cell receptor beta chain was observed in a study of cytomegalovirus exposure and HLA in healthy donors. General study findings and limits: Trimming of TCR beta V- and J-genes showed a link, identified in a later analysis, to a missense DCLRE1C variant. Many donors carried some public TCRs, although rarity characterized most TCR sequences.

Comments on this clone: As yet, its antigen is unknown.

Primers for the PCR totalled 60 Vbeta and 13 Jbeta. The assay was immunoSEQ multiplex PCR, and TCRdb's table has in-frame clones only and misses some. The sample records some 140,000 clones, 60% to 85% being singletons. The receptor was derived from a male donor in good health and CMV-seropositive. The sample comprised PBMCs.

CDR3 coding DNA: TGTGCCAGCAGTACCTACCCGGGGGACTCCTACGAGCAGTACTTC. Residues: CASSTYPGDSYEQYF. The chain uses TRBV6-1 and TRBJ2-5; D might be TRBD2 (6 bases). Near its end, the DNA agrees better with TRBJ2-7, so the J call may be wrong. Per germline, CDR1 MNHNS and CDR2 SASEGT. The CDR3 has 15 amino acids.